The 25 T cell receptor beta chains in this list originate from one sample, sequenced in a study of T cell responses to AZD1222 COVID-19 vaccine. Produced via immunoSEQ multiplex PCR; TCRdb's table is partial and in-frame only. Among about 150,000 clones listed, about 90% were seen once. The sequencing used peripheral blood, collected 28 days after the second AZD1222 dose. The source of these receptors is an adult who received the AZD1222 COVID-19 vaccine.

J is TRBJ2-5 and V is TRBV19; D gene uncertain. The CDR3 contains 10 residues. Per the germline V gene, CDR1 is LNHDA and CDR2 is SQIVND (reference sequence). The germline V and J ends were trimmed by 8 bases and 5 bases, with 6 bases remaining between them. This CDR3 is CASGWETQYF. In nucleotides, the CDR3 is TGTGCCAGTGGCTGGGAGACCCAGTACTTC.

CDR3 sequence reads: CASSLAGRGQGKAFF. The CDR3 region has the DNA TGTGCCAGCAGCTTAGCTGGTAGGGGACAGGGAAAAGCTTTCTTT. The rearrangement links TRBV7-2 to TRBJ1-1; 9 bases align to TRBD1. CDR3 size: 15 residues. Per the germline V gene, CDR1 is SGHTA and CDR2 is FQGNSA. V lost 0 bases, J lost 9 bases, and 8 bases stayed unmatched.

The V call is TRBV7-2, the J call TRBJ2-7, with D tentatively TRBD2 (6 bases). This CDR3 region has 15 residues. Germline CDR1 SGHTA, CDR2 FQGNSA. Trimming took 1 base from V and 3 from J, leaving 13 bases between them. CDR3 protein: CASSLGAGDIYEQYF. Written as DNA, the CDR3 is TGTGCCAGCAGCTTAGGAGCGGGTGACATCTACGAGCAGTACTTC.

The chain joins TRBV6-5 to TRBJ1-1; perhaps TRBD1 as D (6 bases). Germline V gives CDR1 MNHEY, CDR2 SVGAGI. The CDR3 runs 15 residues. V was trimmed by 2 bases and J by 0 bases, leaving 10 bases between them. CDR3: CASSYQDSMNTEAFF. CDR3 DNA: TGTGCCAGCAGTTACCAGGACAGCATGAACACTGAAGCTTTCTTT.

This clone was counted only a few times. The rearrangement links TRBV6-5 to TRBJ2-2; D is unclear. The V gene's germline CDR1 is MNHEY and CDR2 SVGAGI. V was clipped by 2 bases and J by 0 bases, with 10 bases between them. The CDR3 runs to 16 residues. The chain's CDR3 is CASSYRTVANTGELFF. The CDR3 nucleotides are TGTGCCAGCAGTTACCGGACGGTGGCGAACACCGGGGAGCTGTTTTTT.

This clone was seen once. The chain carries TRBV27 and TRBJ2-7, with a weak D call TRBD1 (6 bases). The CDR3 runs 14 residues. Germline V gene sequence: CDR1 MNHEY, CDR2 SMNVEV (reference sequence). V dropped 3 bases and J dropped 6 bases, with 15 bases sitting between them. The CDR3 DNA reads TGTGCCAGCAGTTTCCGGACAGACCGCTCCGAGCAGTACTTC. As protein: CASSFRTDRSEQYF.

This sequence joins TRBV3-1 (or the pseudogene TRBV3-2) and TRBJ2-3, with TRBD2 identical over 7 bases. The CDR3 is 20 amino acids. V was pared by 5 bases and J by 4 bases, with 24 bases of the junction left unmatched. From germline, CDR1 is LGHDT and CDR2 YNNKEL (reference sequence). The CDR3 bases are TGTGCCAGCAGCGACCGACTTGCTAGCGGAGTGTACGGTCCCGCAGATACGCAGTATTTT. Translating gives CASSDRLASGVYGPADTQYF.

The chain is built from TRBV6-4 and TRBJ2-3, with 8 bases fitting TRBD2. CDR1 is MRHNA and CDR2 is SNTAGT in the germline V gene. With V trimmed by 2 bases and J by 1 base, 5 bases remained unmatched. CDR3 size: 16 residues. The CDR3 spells CASSDSGGGGTDTQYF. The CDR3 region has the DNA TGTGCCAGCAGTGACAGCGGGGGAGGAGGCACAGATACGCAGTATTTT.

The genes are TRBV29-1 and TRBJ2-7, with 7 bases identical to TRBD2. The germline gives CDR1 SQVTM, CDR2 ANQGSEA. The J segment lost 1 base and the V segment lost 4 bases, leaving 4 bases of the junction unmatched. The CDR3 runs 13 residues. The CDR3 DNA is TGCAGCGTTGTGTCTAGCGGTTCCTACGAGCAGTACTTC. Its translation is CSVVSSGSYEQYF.

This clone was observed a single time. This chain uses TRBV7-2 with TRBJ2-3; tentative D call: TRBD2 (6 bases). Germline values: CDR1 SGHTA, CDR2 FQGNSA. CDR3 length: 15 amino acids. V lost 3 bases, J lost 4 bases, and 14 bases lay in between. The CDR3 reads CASSLLSGSSDTQYF. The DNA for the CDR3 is TGTGCCAGCAGCTTGTTGAGCGGGTCCTCAGATACGCAGTATTTT.

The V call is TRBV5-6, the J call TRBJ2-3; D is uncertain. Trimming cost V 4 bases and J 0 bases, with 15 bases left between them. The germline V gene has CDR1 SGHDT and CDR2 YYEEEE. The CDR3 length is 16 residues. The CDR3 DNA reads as TGTGCCAGCAGCACCTCCCACACAGCTAGCACAGATACGCAGTATTTT. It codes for CASSTSHTASTDTQYF.

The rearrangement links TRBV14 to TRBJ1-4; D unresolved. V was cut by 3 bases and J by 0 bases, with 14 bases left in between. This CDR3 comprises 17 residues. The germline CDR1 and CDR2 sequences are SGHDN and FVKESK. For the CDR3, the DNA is TGTGCCAGCAGCCACCCCCCGAGGGAAGCAACTAATGAAAAACTGTTTTTT. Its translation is CASSHPPREATNEKLFF.

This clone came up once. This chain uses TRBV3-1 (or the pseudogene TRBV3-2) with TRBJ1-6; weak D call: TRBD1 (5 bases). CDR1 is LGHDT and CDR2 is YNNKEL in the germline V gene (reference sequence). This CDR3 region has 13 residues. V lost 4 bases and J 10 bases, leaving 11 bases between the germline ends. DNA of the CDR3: TGTGCCAGCAGCCCGGGACTAGGGTCACCCCTCCACTTT. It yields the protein CASSPGLGSPLHF.

The CDR3 is CASSVLVASLNTEAFF. The CDR3 nucleotides read TGTGCCAGCAGCGTCCTAGTCGCCTCCTTGAACACTGAAGCTTTCTTT. The gene calls are TRBV9 and TRBJ1-1; no clear D. Trimming took off 2 bases at V and 0 bases at J, with 14 bases between the two ends. The germline V gene encodes CDR1 SGDLS and CDR2 YYNGEE. The CDR3 spans 16 residues.

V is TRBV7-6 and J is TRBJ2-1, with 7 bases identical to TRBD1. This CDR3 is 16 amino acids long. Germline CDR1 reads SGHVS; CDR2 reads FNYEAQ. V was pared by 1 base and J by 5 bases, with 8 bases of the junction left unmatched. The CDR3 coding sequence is TGTGCCAGCAGCTTAGATAGTAGGGACAGCAACAATGAGCAGTTCTTC. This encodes CASSLDSRDSNNEQFF.

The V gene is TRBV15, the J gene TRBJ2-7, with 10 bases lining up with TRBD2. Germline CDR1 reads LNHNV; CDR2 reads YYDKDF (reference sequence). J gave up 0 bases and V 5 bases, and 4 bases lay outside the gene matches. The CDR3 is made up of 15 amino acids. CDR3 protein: CATSHSGRSSYEQYF. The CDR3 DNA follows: TGTGCCACCAGCCATAGCGGGAGGAGCTCCTACGAGCAGTACTTC.

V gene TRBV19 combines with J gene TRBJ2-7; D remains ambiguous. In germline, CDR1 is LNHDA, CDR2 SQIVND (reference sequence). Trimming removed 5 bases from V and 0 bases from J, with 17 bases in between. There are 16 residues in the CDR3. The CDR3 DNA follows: TGTGCCAGTAGTCCCTCGATAAGGGTCCTCTCCTACGAGCAGTACTTC. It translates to CASSPSIRVLSYEQYF.

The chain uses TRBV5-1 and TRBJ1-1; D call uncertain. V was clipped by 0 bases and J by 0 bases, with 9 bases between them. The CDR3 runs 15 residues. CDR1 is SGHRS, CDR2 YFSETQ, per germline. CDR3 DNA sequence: TGCGCCAGCAGCTTGGGAACCCTCATGAACACTGAAGCTTTCTTT. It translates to CASSLGTLMNTEAFF.

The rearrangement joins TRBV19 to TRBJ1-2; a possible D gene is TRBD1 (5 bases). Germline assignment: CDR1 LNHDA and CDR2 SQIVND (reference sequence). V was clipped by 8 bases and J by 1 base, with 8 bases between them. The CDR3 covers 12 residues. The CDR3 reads CASDSLNYGYTF. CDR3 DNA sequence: TGTGCCAGTGACAGTCTTAACTATGGCTACACCTTC.

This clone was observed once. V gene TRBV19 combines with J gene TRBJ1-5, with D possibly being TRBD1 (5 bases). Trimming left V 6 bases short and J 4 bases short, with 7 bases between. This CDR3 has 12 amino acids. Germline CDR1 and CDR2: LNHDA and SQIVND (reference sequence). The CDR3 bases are TGTGCCAGTAGGGGGGGTAATCAGCCCCAGCATTTT. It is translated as CASRGGNQPQHF.

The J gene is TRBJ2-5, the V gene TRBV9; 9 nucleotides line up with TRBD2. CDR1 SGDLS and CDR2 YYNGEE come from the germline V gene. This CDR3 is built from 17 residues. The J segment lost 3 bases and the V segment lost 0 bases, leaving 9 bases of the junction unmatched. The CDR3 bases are TGTGCCAGCAGCGTAGGAGGCAGCGGGAGGAAAGAAGAGACCCAGTACTTC. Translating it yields CASSVGGSGRKEETQYF.

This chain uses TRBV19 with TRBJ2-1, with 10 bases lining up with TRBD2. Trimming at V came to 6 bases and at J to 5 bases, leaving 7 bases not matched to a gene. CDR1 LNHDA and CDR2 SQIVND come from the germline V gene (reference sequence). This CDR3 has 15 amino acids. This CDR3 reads CASSRRTSGHNEQFF. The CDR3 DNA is TGTGCCAGTAGCCGTCGGACTAGCGGACACAATGAGCAGTTCTTC.

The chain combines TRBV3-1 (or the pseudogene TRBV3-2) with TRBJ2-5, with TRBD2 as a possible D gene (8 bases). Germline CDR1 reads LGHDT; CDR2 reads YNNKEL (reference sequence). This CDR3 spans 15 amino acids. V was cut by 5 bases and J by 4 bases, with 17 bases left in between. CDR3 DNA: TGTGCCAGCAGCGATAACGGGAGGGGGCGAGAGACCCAGTACTTC. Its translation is CASSDNGRGRETQYF.

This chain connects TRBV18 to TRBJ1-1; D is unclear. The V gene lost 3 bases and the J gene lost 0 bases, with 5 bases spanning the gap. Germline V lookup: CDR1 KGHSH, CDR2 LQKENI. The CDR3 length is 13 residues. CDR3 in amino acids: CASSPEMNTEAFF. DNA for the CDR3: TGTGCCAGCTCACCGGAGATGAACACTGAAGCTTTCTTT.

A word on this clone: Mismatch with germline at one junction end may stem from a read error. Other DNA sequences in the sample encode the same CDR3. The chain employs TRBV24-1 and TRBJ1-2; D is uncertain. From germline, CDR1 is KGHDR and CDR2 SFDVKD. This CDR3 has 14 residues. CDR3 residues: CATSANWINYGYTF. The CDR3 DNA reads TGTGCCACCAGTGCGAATTGGATTAACTATGGCTACACTTTC.